The clone carrying this T cell receptor (beta chain) was detected only a few times. Antigen specificity is unknown. This entry belongs to a study of response to subunit inactivated influenza vaccine. The germline gives CDR1 SGHTA, CDR2 FQGNSA. Between the trimmed V and J ends, which lost 6 bases and 2 bases, there was a span of 14 bases. This CDR3 is built from 14 residues. MiXCR, run by TCRdb on the RT-PCR reads, gives a single entry per CDR3 protein. Of 800,000 to 1,000,000 distinct CDR3 sequences listed, about 20% are singletons. General study points: New T cells are recruited in small numbers by each seasonal influenza vaccination, according to the authors' suggestion.

The rearrangement joins TRBV7-2 to TRBJ2-7; the D gene is possibly TRBD2 (5 bases). The receptor's source is a man between 50 and 59 years old who received an inactivated influenza vaccine. The sample in question was PBMCs from blood, obtained roughly 5 days after vaccination. CDR3 DNA sequence: TGTGCCAGCAGTCGACCCCCCGGGACCTACGAGCAGTACTTC. Translating gives CASSRPPGTYEQYF.